One T cell receptor beta chain is described in this entry. Its specific antigen is unknown. Base qualities are not at hand, and no much larger clone is one base apart. The record originates from a study of blood T cell repertoires in COVID-19 (dated by TCRdb to between 2020 and 2021). Regarding the complete study: Samples from collaborators originated in the United States, Italy and Spain and spanned both the acute and convalescent phases of COVID-19. The prospective study material was composed of cDNA or gDNA derived from T cells, B-cell-depleted T cells, or PBMCs. Deeply sampled blood TCRbeta repertoires from subjects exposed to, actively infected with, or recovered from COVID-19 were included in the dataset. A freely available public database, intended as a resource for researchers studying the immune response to SARS-CoV-2, is where the repertoires were released. Samples were obtained from the ongoing ImmuneRACE study (first 160 participants) and from roughly 1,300 subjects provided by 6 global collaborators. Nearly every sample came with metadata listing a de-identified subject ID, COVID-19 status, age in years and sex. Where available, HLA class I and class II types were obtained from metadata supplied by the sample provider rather than from assay-based typing.

General findings and caveats noted by the study authors: Clinical and demographic metadata were provided uncurated, with the amount varying by source and participant.

One collaborating source in Seattle enrolled patients during active infection and followed them longitudinally through the course of disease. The collaborating institutions used their own protocols to collect whole blood in K2EDTA tubes. Collaborator samples were shipped for TCRbeta analysis as frozen whole blood, isolated PBMCs, or DNA extracted from either sample type. From cysteine to phenylalanine, the CDR3 is 16 amino acids long. The only DNA kept is the CDR3, 48 bases in frame from the first base. CDR1 and CDR2 (LGHNT, FRNRAP) derive from the germline V gene. Germline trimming: 3 bases from V, 3 bases from J; junction bases outside gene matches: 9. TCRbeta CDR3 regions were amplified from genomic DNA using the immunoSEQ Assay, a bias-controlled multiplex PCR. Processing in the source paper ran as follows. The number of nucleated cells in each sample was estimated by amplification of reference gene primers within the assay. To quantify the absolute abundance of each unique TCRbeta CDR3 rearrangement, sequence reads were collapsed and filtered. For each sample, productive Simpson clonality was calculated by taking the square root of Simpson's diversity index across productive rearrangements. TCRdb holds this immuneACCESS table with in-frame rearrangements only. Some clones are missing; in checked studies, unresolved V genes explain under half, and the rest has no known cause. V and J calls and clone size follow that table, whereas D and trimming were derived from the DNA. The sample profile shows some 290,000 clones; 90% of them were found once. The ten largest clones capture around 0.96% of the sample.

Recombination linked TRBV12-5 to TRBJ2-7; 9 junctional bases match TRBD1. The clonotype comes from a woman in her thirties or forties with COVID-19, enrolled during active disease. Specimen: peripheral blood. CDR3 loop: CASGFSIDRGFYEQYF. The sequenced DNA is TGTGCTAGTGGTTTCTCTATTGACAGGGGGTTCTACGAGCAGTACTTC. The CDR3, completed at both ends by the reference TRBV12-5 and TRBJ2-7 genes, gives the full variable domain DARVTQTPRHKVTEMGQEVTMRCQPILGHNTVFWYRQTMMQGLELLAYFRNRAPLDDSGMPKDRFSAEMPDATLATLKIQPSEPRDSAVYFCASGFSIDRGFYEQYFGPGTRLTVT.